This entry lists 12 T cell receptor beta chains sequenced from one sample in a study of CD8+ T cells in alopecia areata. Sequencing relied on a cDNA template that was reverse transcribed from extracted RNA. The table came from immunoSEQ multiplex PCR; TCRdb's copy has only in-frame clones and leaves some out. The sample holds some 95,000 clones, 35% to 50% seen once. The sequencing input was CD4+ T cells sorted from blood. Receptors originate from a human donor with alopecia areata.

Details on this clone: Other DNA sequences of this sample code for an identical CDR3. This chain links TRBV18 with TRBJ2-5; D perhaps matches TRBD1 (6 bases). V was cut by 3 bases and J by 2 bases, with 10 bases left in between. The CDR3 is 14 residues long. Germline-derived CDR1 and CDR2 are KGHSH and LQKENI. CDR3 nucleotides: TGTGCCAGCTCACCCATGCAGGGGCAAGAGACCCAGTACTTC. This translates into CASSPMQGQETQYF.

V gene TRBV18 combines with J gene TRBJ2-2; maybe TRBD2 (5 bases). Germline lookup yields CDR1 KGHSH and CDR2 LQKENI. Trimming removed 3 bases at V and 2 bases at J, with 10 bases between. The CDR3 loop spans 15 amino acids. CDR3 sequence: CASSPEGTNTGELFF. The CDR3, as DNA: TGTGCCAGCTCACCCGAGGGAACTAACACCGGGGAGCTGTTTTTT.

The chain carries TRBV4-1 and TRBJ2-5, with D unclear. The CDR3 runs to 12 residues. The V gene's germline CDR1 is MGHRA and CDR2 YSYEKL. Trimming pared 0 bases from V and 4 bases from J, leaving 3 bases between. CDR3 protein: CASSQEGETQYF. The CDR3 bases are TGCGCCAGCAGCCAAGAGGGAGAGACCCAGTACTTC.

This chain uses TRBV10-3 with TRBJ2-2; D remains ambiguous. V gave up 7 bases and J gave up 6 bases, with 12 bases separating them. Germline V lookup: CDR1 ENHRY, CDR2 SYGVKD. The CDR3 has 13 residues. The CDR3 loop reads CAIKREAPGELFF. In DNA form, the CDR3 reads TGTGCCATCAAACGAGAGGCTCCCGGGGAGCTGTTTTTT.

The chain has TRBV5-6 and TRBJ2-6; D is unresolved. This CDR3 has 15 amino acids. CDR1 SGHDT and CDR2 YYEEEE come from the germline V gene. V shed 3 bases and J shed 0 bases, with 7 bases lying between them. CDR3 nucleotide sequence: TGTGCCAGCAGCTCCTACAGCTCTGGGGCCAACGTCCTGACTTTC. Amino acids: CASSSYSSGANVLTF.

The rearrangement uses TRBV29-1 and TRBJ2-2; D call uncertain. The CDR3 is 15 amino acids. The germline V gene encodes CDR1 SQVTM and CDR2 ANQGSEA. Trimming took 6 bases from V and 0 from J, leaving 14 bases between them. The CDR3 region has the DNA TGCAGCGTAAAAAAGACCGTCGCGAACACCGGGGAGCTGTTTTTT. It encodes CSVKKTVANTGELFF.

The table lists this clone with a few counts. The chain recombines TRBV30 with TRBJ2-1; the match to TRBD2 covers 7 bases. Germline V gives CDR1 GTSNPN, CDR2 SVGIG (reference sequence). The CDR3 consists of 11 residues. V dropped 3 bases and J dropped 13; count of bases not matched to a gene: 6. The CDR3 loop is CAWRHRDYQFF. DNA for the CDR3: TGTGCCTGGAGGCACCGGGACTATCAGTTCTTC.

The rearrangement joins TRBV30 to TRBJ2-3; D is ambiguous. The germline V gene has CDR1 GTSNPN and CDR2 SVGIG (reference sequence). Trimming took off 3 bases at V and 3 bases at J, with 4 bases between the two ends. The CDR3 is 11 amino acids. CDR3 DNA: TGTGCCTGGAGACAGACAGATACGCAGTATTTT. Protein product: CAWRQTDTQYF. The full variable domain, rest sourced from reference TRBV30 and TRBJ2-3, is SQTIHQWPATLVQPVGSPLSLECTVEGTSNPNLYWYRQAAGRGLQLLFYSVGIGQISSEVPQNLSASRPQDRQFILSSKKLLLSDSGFYLCAWRQTDTQYFGPGTRLTVL.

The chain uses TRBV29-1 and TRBJ2-7; TRBD2 aligns across 7 bases. Germline CDR1 and CDR2: SQVTM and ANQGSEA. The CDR3 is made up of 13 amino acids. The trim removed 5 bases at V and 6 bases at J, leaving 10 bases unmatched. The CDR3 here is CSVRGEGVSEQYF. The DNA for the CDR3 is TGCAGCGTTCGGGGGGAAGGGGTAAGCGAGCAGTACTTC.

This clone has just a few counts. This chain joins TRBV29-1 and TRBJ2-5, with D unresolved. Looked up from germline, CDR1 is SQVTM and CDR2 is ANQGSEA. V lost 0 bases, J lost 4 bases, and 9 bases lay in between. This CDR3 region has 13 residues. CDR3 bases: TGCAGCGTTGAAGATTCTACGTTAGAGACCCAGTACTTC. Its protein product is CSVEDSTLETQYF.

Only a few counts were recorded for this clone. The gene calls are TRBV7-9 and TRBJ1-2; D is undetermined. This CDR3 spans 11 amino acids. The V and J ends lost 3 bases and 8 bases respectively, with 7 bases between them. Per the germline V gene, CDR1 is SEHNR and CDR2 is FQNEAQ (reference sequence). CDR3 residues: CASSFARGYTF. CDR3 DNA: TGTGCCAGCAGCTTCGCGAGGGGCTACACCTTC.

J is TRBJ2-1 and V is TRBV18, with 7 bases lining up with TRBD2. Germline CDR1 reads KGHSH; CDR2 reads LQKENI. The CDR3 is 14 amino acids. Losses at the gene ends were 5 bases for V and 3 bases for J; bases not matched to a gene: 4. The CDR3 coding sequence is TGTGCCAGCTCAACGAGCGGGAACTACAATGAGCAGTTCTTC. Its translation is CASSTSGNYNEQFF.